One and the same sample provided the 9 T cell receptor beta chains below, sequenced in a study of patients and donors after allogeneic stem cell transplantation. TCRdb reprocessed the RT-PCR reads with MiXCR, giving one entry per CDR3 protein. This repertoire shows roughly 200,000 distinct CDR3 sequences, 35% to 45% found once; its top ten account for approximately 10%. The sequencing sample was made of blood, either unsorted or a sorted T cell fraction (not recorded which). The receptors here all came from a human donor who was either an allogeneic HSCT recipient or a stem cell or donor lymphocyte infusion donor (not recorded which). It is not recorded whose cells these are; they may come from a transplant donor.

The genes are TRBV5-1 and TRBJ1-4; no clear D gene. The CDR3 loop spans 11 amino acids. Looked up from germline, CDR1 is SGHRS and CDR2 is YFSETQ. V was pared by 6 bases and J by 7 bases, with 7 bases between. DNA of the CDR3: TGCGCCAGCAAAGAGGGTGAAAAACTGTTTTTT. It is translated as CASKEGEKLFF.

The CDR3 loop reads CASSLAVVNTEAFF. In DNA form, the CDR3 reads TGTGCCAGCAGCTTGGCGGTGGTGAACACTGAAGCTTTCTTT. This chain connects TRBV5-5 to TRBJ1-1; D remains ambiguous. Trimming took 0 bases from V and 0 from J, leaving 6 bases between them. The CDR3 runs to 14 residues. The germline gives CDR1 SGHKS, CDR2 YYEKEE (reference sequence).

The chain uses TRBV28 and TRBJ1-1; maybe TRBD1 (6 bases). Trimming took off 7 bases at V and 0 bases at J, with 21 bases between the two ends. The germline V gene has CDR1 MDHEN and CDR2 SYDVKM. This CDR3 has 17 residues. The CDR3 nucleotides read TGTGCCAGCACTGGGTCGACAGGACCCAACATGAACACTGAAGCTTTCTTT. Protein: CASTGSTGPNMNTEAFF.

The chain is built from TRBV29-1 and TRBJ2-7, with a weak D call TRBD1 (8 bases). Germline values: CDR1 SQVTM, CDR2 ANQGSEA. The CDR3 is 12 amino acids. The V and J ends lost 6 bases and 5 bases respectively, with 14 bases between them. CDR3 amino acids: CSVSQGGHEQYF. The CDR3 DNA reads TGCAGCGTCTCACAGGGGGGGCACGAGCAGTACTTC.

This sequence joins TRBV20-1 and TRBJ2-2; 8 nucleotides line up with TRBD2. The V and J ends lost 3 bases and 7 bases, in that order; junction bases with no gene match: 4. CDR3 size: 13 residues. The V gene's germline CDR1 is DFQATT and CDR2 SNEGSKA (reference sequence). This chain's CDR3 is CSASQGLDGELFF. CDR3 in DNA: TGCAGTGCTAGCCAGGGACTAGACGGGGAGCTGTTTTTT.

The chain has TRBV5-1 and TRBJ1-1; 10 bases align to TRBD1. Losses at the gene ends were 4 bases for V and 2 bases for J; bases not matched to a gene: 11. The CDR3 has 17 amino acids. From germline, CDR1 is SGHRS and CDR2 YFSETQ. DNA of the CDR3: TGCGCCAGCAGCCCTTCGGACAGGGGGAAACCTAACACTGAAGCTTTCTTT. Its protein product is CASSPSDRGKPNTEAFF.

A few counts support this clonotype. The chain has TRBV20-1 and TRBJ1-6; D gene ambiguous. Looked up from germline, CDR1 is DFQATT and CDR2 is SNEGSKA (reference sequence). This CDR3 is 14 amino acids long. Trimming pared 6 bases from V and 7 bases from J, leaving 16 bases between. The CDR3 DNA reads TGCAGTGCCCCCTCAGCGGGTTTAAATTCACCCCTCCACTTT. Residues: CSAPSAGLNSPLHF.

This chain connects TRBV7-8 to TRBJ1-3; D call uncertain. The CDR3 is 17 amino acids. Germline-derived CDR1 and CDR2 are SGHVS and FQNEAQ. Between the trimmed V and J ends, which lost 7 bases and 5 bases, there was a span of 24 bases. The DNA for the CDR3 is TGTGCCAGCAACCCCGGCAGTGAGGGAAACAAGAGAAACACCATATATTTT. It is translated as CASNPGSEGNKRNTIYF.

CDR3: CSARGTSRELFF. The CDR3 DNA follows: TGCAGTGCTAGAGGAACTAGCCGGGAGCTGTTTTTT. The V call is TRBV20-1, the J call TRBJ2-2; perhaps TRBD2 as D (6 bases). Between the trimmed V and J ends, which lost 1 base and 9 bases, there was a span of 9 bases. This CDR3 contains 12 residues. Germline V gene sequence: CDR1 DFQATT, CDR2 SNEGSKA (reference sequence).